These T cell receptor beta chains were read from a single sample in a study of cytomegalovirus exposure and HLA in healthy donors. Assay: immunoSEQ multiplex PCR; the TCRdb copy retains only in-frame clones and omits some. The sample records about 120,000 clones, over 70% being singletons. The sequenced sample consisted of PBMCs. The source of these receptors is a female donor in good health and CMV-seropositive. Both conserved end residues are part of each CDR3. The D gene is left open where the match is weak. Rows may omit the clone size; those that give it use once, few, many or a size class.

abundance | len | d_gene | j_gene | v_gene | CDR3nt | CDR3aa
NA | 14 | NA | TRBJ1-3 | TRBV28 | TGTGCCAGCAGAACGGGGGGGGAGGGAAACACCATATATTTT | CASRTGGEGNTIYF
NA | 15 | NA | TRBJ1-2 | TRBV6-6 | TGTGCCAGCAACCTCCGGACGGGGGGGAACTATGGCTACACCTTC | CASNLRTGGNYGYTF
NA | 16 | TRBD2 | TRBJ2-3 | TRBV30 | TGTGCCTGGAGATCCCTAGCGGGGGGGCCGGGAGATACGCAGTATTTT | CAWRSLAGGPGDTQYF
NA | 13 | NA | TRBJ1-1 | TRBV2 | TGTGCCAGCAGTGAACAGGAGAACACTGAAGCTTTCTTT | CASSEQENTEAFF
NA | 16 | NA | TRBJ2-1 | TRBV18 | TGTGCCAGCTCACCACCTGGACAGAGCTCCTACAATGAGCAGTTCTTC | CASSPPGQSSYNEQFF
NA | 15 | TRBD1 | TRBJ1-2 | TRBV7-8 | TGTGCCAGCAGCCCCGGACAGGGTAATAACTATGGCTACACCTTC | CASSPGQGNNYGYTF
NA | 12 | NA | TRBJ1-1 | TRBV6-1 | TGTGCCAGCACGAGGGTTGAGTCTGAAGCTTTCTTT | CASTRVESEAFF
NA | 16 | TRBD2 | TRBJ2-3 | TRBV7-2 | TGTGCCAGCAGCCCGGCGAGCGGGGGAGGCACAGATACGCAGTATTTT | CASSPASGGGTDTQYF
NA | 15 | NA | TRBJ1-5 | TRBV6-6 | TGTGCCAGCAGCCTGAGTGGACAGTTCAATCAGCCCCAGCATTTT | CASSLSGQFNQPQHF
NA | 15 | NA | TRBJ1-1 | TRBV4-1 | TGCGCCAGCAGCCAAGCCCTGGACAGACTCCGTGAAGCTTTCTTT | CASSQALDRLREAFF
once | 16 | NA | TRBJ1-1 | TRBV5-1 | TGCGCCAGCAGCTTGATATCCGGACAGCCGAACACTGAAGCTTTCTTT | CASSLISGQPNTEAFF
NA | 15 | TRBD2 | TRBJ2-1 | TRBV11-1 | TGTGCCAGCAGCCTGGGACTAGCGCAGTACAATGAGCAGTTCTTC | CASSLGLAQYNEQFF
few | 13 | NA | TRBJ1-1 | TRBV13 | TGTGCCAGCAGCTTAAGGGGGGGGGACTTAGCTTTCTTT | CASSLRGGDLAFF
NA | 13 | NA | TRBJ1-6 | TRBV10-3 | TGTGCCATCAGTGAGACAGGGAACTCACCCCTCCACTTT | CAISETGNSPLHF
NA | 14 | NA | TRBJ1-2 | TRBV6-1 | TGTGCCAGCAGATCACAGGGCCTTAACTATGGCTACACCTTC | CASRSQGLNYGYTF
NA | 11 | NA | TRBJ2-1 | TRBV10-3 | TGTGCCATCAGCAGGTTCAATGAGCAGTTCTTC | CAISRFNEQFF
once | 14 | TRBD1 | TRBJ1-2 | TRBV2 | TGTGCCAGCAGTGCCCGGGACAGAAGTTATGGCTACACCTTC | CASSARDRSYGYTF
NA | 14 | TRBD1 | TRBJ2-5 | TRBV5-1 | TGCGCCAGCAGCTCCACGACAGGGGCGGAGACCCAGTACTTC | CASSSTTGAETQYF
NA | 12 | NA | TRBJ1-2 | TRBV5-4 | TGTGCCAGCAGCTCTCCAGGGTATGGCTACACCTTC | CASSSPGYGYTF
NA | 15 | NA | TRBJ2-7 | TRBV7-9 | TGTGCCAGCAGCTTTTTCCGGACGGGAGCCTACGAGCAGTACTTC | CASSFFRTGAYEQYF
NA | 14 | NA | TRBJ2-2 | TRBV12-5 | TGTGCTAGTGGTTTATCAGGGAACACCGGGGAGCTGTTTTTT | CASGLSGNTGELFF
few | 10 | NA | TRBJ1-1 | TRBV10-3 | TGTGCCAGCCAGGGTATTAAAGCTTTCTTT | CASQGIKAFF
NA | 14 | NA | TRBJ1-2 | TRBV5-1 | TGCGCCAGCAGCTTATCCCCAGGGGACTATGGCTACACCTTC | CASSLSPGDYGYTF
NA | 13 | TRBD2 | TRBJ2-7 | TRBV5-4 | TGTGCCAGCAGCCCGGGGACTAGCGTTGAGCAGTACTTC | CASSPGTSVEQYF
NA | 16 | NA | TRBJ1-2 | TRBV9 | TGTGCCAGCAGCGTAGGGGGGGGTGAAGCTAACTATGGCTACACCTTC | CASSVGGGEANYGYTF
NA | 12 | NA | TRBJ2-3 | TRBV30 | TGTGCCTGGAGTGGGGGCAGGAGTACGCAGTATTTT | CAWSGGRSTQYF
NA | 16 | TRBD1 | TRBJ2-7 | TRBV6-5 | TGTGCCAGCAGTTACGAGGCCCCGGGACAGGGCTACGAGCAGTACTTC | CASSYEAPGQGYEQYF
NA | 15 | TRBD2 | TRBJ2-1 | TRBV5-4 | TGTGCCAGCAGCGCTCGGACTAGCGGGGGATATGAGCAGTTCTTC | CASSARTSGGYEQFF
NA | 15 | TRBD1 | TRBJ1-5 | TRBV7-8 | TGTGCCAGCAGCACCGACAGGGTGGGAAATCAGCCCCAGCATTTT | CASSTDRVGNQPQHF
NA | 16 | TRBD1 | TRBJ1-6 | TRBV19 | TGTGCCAGTAGTATAGAGGGGGACAGGGGTAGTTCACCCCTCCACTTT | CASSIEGDRGSSPLHF
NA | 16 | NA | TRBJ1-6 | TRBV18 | TGTGCCAGCTCACCGGGTCAGGGGACCCTCAATTCACCCCTCCACTTT | CASSPGQGTLNSPLHF
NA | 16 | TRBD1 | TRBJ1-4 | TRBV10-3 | TGTGCCATCAGTGGCCAGGGACAGCAAAATAATGAAAAACTGTTTTTT | CAISGQGQQNNEKLFF
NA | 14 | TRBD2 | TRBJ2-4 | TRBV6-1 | TGTGCCAGCAGTGAAGCCGGGACTAGGGGCATTCAGTACTTC | CASSEAGTRGIQYF
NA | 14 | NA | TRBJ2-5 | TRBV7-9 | TGTGCCAGCAGCTGGGCCAGGGGACAAGAGACCCAGTACTTC | CASSWARGQETQYF
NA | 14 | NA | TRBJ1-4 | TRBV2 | TGTGCCAGCAGTGTTGGGGGGTCCGGCGAAAAACTGTTTTTT | CASSVGGSGEKLFF
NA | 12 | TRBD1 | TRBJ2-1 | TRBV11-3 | TGTGCCAGCAGAGGGGGCATGGATGAGCAGTTCTTC | CASRGGMDEQFF
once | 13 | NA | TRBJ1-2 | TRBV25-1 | TGTGCCAGCAGTGAGGGACACAGCTATGGCTACACCTTC | CASSEGHSYGYTF
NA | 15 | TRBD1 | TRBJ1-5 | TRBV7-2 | TGTGCCAGCAGCACAGGGGTAGTAAGCAATCAGCCCCAGCATTTT | CASSTGVVSNQPQHF
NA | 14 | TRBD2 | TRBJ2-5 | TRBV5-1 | TGCGCCAGCAGCTCAACTAGCGGGGAAGAGACCCAGTACTTC | CASSSTSGEETQYF
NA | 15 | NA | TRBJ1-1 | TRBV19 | TGTGCCAGTAGCACCGAGGACAGATGGAACACTGAAGCTTTCTTT | CASSTEDRWNTEAFF
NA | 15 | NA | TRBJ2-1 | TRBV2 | TGTGCCAGCAGTCGATCGCAGGGAAGTGTCAATGAGCAGTTCTTC | CASSRSQGSVNEQFF
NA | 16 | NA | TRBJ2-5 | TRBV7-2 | TGTGCCAGCAGTCCTAATCGGTGGGGGACACAAGAGACCCAGTACTTC | CASSPNRWGTQETQYF
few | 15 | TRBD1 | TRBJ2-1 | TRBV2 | TGTGCCAGCAGTGAGGGGGGACAGGGCTACAATGAGCAGTTCTTC | CASSEGGQGYNEQFF
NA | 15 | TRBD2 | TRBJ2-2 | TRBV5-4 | TGTGCCAGCCGCCCGGGGGGTTTGAACACCGGGGAGCTGTTTTTT | CASRPGGLNTGELFF
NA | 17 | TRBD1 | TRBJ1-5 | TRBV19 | TGTGCCAGTAGTATAGGATCCGGGACAGGGGTCAATCAGCCCCAGCATTTT | CASSIGSGTGVNQPQHF
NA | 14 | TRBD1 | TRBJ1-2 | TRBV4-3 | TGCGCCAGCAGCCATGACGAGGGGGCTATTGGCTACACCTTC | CASSHDEGAIGYTF
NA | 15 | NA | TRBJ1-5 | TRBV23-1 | TGCGCCAGCAGTATGGACAGCCATAGCAATCAGCCCCAGCATTTT | CASSMDSHSNQPQHF
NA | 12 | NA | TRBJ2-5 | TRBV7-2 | TGTGCCAGCAGCTACCAACGGGAGACCCAGTACTTC | CASSYQRETQYF
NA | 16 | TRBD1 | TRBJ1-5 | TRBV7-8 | TGTGCCAGCAGCTTAGGTCCGGCCAGGGGGCATCAGCCCCAGCATTTT | CASSLGPARGHQPQHF
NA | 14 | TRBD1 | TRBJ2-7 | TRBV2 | TGTGCCAGTGTCGCCGGGACAGGGGGCATCGTGCAGTACTTC | CASVAGTGGIVQYF
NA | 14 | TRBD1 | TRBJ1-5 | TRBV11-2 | TGTGCCAGCAGCTTAACAGGGGGTAATCAGCCCCAGCATTTT | CASSLTGGNQPQHF
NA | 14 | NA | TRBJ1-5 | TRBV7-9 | TGTGCCAGCAGTAACGGGAGGAGCAATCAGCCCCAGCATTTT | CASSNGRSNQPQHF
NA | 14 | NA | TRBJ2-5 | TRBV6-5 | TGTGCCAGCAGTTACTCGCAGGGGAAAGAGACCCAGTACTTC | CASSYSQGKETQYF
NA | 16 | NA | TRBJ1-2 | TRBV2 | TGTGCCAGCAGTGAAGGCTGGAGTCCGAGGGCCTATGGCTACACCTTC | CASSEGWSPRAYGYTF
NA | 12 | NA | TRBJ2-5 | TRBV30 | TGTGCCTGGAGTGTCTTTAAAGAGACCCAGTACTTC | CAWSVFKETQYF
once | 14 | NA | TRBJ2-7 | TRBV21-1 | TGTGCCAGCAGCCGGGGACAGGGGGCAAACGAGCAGTACTTC | CASSRGQGANEQYF
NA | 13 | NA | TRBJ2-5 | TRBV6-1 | TGTGCCAGCAGGGCAGGGCTACAAGAGACCCAGTACTTC | CASRAGLQETQYF
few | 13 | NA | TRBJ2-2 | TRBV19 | TGTGCCAGTACCCATGGGGGGTCCGGGGAGCTGTTTTTT | CASTHGGSGELFF
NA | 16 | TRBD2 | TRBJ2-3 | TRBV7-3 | TGTGCCAGCAGCTTAGCTAGCGGGGGGGTAACAGATACGCAGTATTTT | CASSLASGGVTDTQYF
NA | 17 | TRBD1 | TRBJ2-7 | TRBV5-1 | TGCGCCAGCAGCTTGACGACAGGGCCCCAGAGCTCCTACGAGCAGTACTTC | CASSLTTGPQSSYEQYF